This TCR beta chain appears in the sequencing data of a study of response to subunit inactivated influenza vaccine. Study conclusions and caveats: Every seasonal influenza vaccination brings in few new T cells, the authors suggested.

Many counts were recorded for this clonotype. Its antigen remains unknown. TCRdb recomputed calls from the RT-PCR reads with MiXCR, one row per CDR3 protein. The data show more than 450,000 distinct CDR3 sequences, approximately 12% seen once. Trimming took 3 bases from V and 7 from J, leaving 10 bases between them. The length of the CDR3 is 13 residues. The source material was PBMCs from blood, sampled on the day of vaccination. This clonotype originated in a middle-aged man who received an inactivated influenza vaccine. The chain has TRBV12-3 or TRBV12-4 and TRBJ2-1; D gene unclear. The CDR3 region has the DNA TGTGCCAGCAGTTTTTGGGCAGCGAATGAGCAGTTCTTC. This encodes CASSFWAANEQFF.